This entry lists 2 T cell receptor beta chains sequenced from one sample in a study of control samples from healthy donors and cancer patients. Libraries were prepared by immunoSEQ multiplex PCR; TCRdb keeps only in-frame clonotypes and omits some of them. The data contain about 140,000 clones, 85% to 90% of them seen just once; the ten biggest clones take up approximately 1.8%. Sequences were obtained from blood. All receptors come from a man aged 18 to 29 in good health.

This clone is a singleton in its sample. The rearrangement links TRBV6-5 to TRBJ2-1; D perhaps matches TRBD2 (5 bases). V dropped 5 bases and J dropped 8 bases, with 10 bases sitting between them. The CDR3 has 12 residues. Germline V gene data show CDR1 as MNHEY and CDR2 as SVGAGI. CDR3 DNA sequence: TGTGCCAGCAGTCGCGGGTGGGATGAGCAGTTCTTC. Amino acid sequence: CASSRGWDEQFF.

The V call is TRBV5-1, the J call TRBJ2-2; TRBD2 might be the D (7 bases). Trimming left V 4 bases short and J 3 bases short, with 10 bases between. Germline assignment: CDR1 SGHRS and CDR2 YFSETQ. This CDR3 is 14 amino acids long. The CDR3 DNA follows: TGCGCCAGCAGCCCGGGGGGCTACACCGGGGAGCTGTTTTTT. It yields the protein CASSPGGYTGELFF. The full variable domain, rest sourced from reference TRBV5-1 and TRBJ2-2, is KAGVTQTPRYLIKTRGQQVTLSCSPISGHRSVSWYQQTPGQGLQFLFEYFSETQRNKGNFPGRFSGRQFSNSRSEMNVSTLELGDSALYLCASSPGGYTGELFFGEGSRLTVL.